The 4 T cell receptor beta chains in this list originate from one sample, sequenced in a study of OX40 agonist ivuxolimab in advanced cancers. Sequencing was performed with immunoSEQ multiplex PCR; in TCRdb, only in-frame clones are kept and a portion is missing. Of almost 85,000 clones listed, nearly 90% were seen once; the top ten hold less than 0.2%. This specimen was CD4+ or CD8+ T cells sorted from blood, taken in a trial of the OX40 agonist ivuxolimab. The receptors come from an adult with an advanced solid tumor such as melanoma, head and neck, liver or kidney cancer.

The V and J genes are TRBV4-3 and TRBJ2-1; possibly TRBD2 for D (6 bases). The CDR3 loop spans 16 amino acids. V was shortened by 1 base and J by 6 bases, with 16 bases between the two germline ends. From germline, CDR1 is LGHNA and CDR2 YSLEER. CDR3 coding DNA: TGCGCCAGCAGCCAAGCCCCGGGACTGTTCTCCAATGAGCAGTTCTTC. It is translated as CASSQAPGLFSNEQFF.

V and J are TRBV7-9 and TRBJ2-6, with D possibly TRBD1 on 6 matching bases. The V end was cut by 9 bases, the J end by 0 bases, with 15 bases between. The CDR3 is made up of 16 amino acids. Looked up from germline, CDR1 is SEHNR and CDR2 is FQNEAQ (reference sequence). DNA for the CDR3: TGTGCCAGTCCTCGTGTAGGGGGCTCTGGGGCCAACGTCCTGACTTTC. Its protein product is CASPRVGGSGANVLTF.

This chain uses TRBV18 with TRBJ1-2, with unresolved D. The V gene lost 2 bases and the J gene lost 4 bases, with 14 bases spanning the gap. This CDR3 has 15 amino acids. Germline CDR1 and CDR2: KGHSH and LQKENI. CDR3 coding DNA: TGTGCCAGCTCACCAAGTTCGAACGGCCGCTATGGCTACACCTTC. This gives the protein CASSPSSNGRYGYTF.

A single count supports this clone. The chain employs TRBV7-3 and TRBJ1-6, with D hard to call. Deletions cut 3 bases from V and 10 bases from J, with 7 bases between. The germline V gene encodes CDR1 SGHTA and CDR2 FQGTGA. This CDR3 comprises 12 residues. Here the CDR3 DNA reads TGTGCCAGCAGCTTCCCGGGGTCACCCCTCCACTTT. Its translation is CASSFPGSPLHF.